This TCR beta chain was sequenced in a study of cytomegalovirus exposure and HLA in healthy donors. The CDR3 has 12 residues. J gave up 7 bases and V 6 bases, and 4 bases lay outside the gene matches. The germline gives CDR1 SNHLY, CDR2 FYNNEI. The study ran its PCR with 60 Vbeta and 13 Jbeta primers. Data came from immunoSEQ multiplex PCR; TCRdb stores just in-frame clones and leaves some out. The sample yields approximately 120,000 clones, 70% to 80% seen once. A note on this clone: Antigen specificity is unknown.

Study conclusions and caveats: Cytomegalovirus association was listed for 150 to 200 TCR beta chains.

The chain links TRBV2 to TRBJ1-2; 8 nucleotides line up with TRBD1. This TCR derives from a man aged 45-65 years in good health and CMV-seronegative. Sequenced material: PBMCs. The CDR3 is CASSQDRAGYTF. The DNA of the CDR3 is TGTGCCAGCAGCCAGGACAGGGCTGGCTACACCTTC.